The 8 T cell receptor beta chains below were found in one sample sequenced in a study of vaccination and CD4 T cells after COVID-19. These TCRs are of unknown antigen specificity. Treatment meaning: roughly 10-day PBMC culture with coronavirus spike peptide pools or control peptides (ViraFEST assay). CD4+ T cells of the unexposed donor were collected before the COVID-19 pandemic (2011-2018). The Oncomine TCR Beta short-read assay was what sequenced the DNA obtained from cultured CD4+ T cells. The template was genomic DNA from cultured CD4+ T cells. TCRdb reanalysed the PCR reads using MiXCR and keeps one entry per CDR3 protein. The repertoire holds roughly 9,800 distinct CDR3 sequences, with roughly 34% as singletons. Sequencing was carried out using CD4+ T cells from blood, cultured in vitro. These receptors came from a human donor in good health.

CDR3 residues: CASSLEMLEAFF. The DNA of the CDR3 is TGTGCCAGCAGCTTAGAGATGTTAGAAGCTTTCTTT. J is TRBJ1-1 and V is TRBV7-9; D is unresolved. Germline V gene sequence: CDR1 SEHNR, CDR2 FQNEAQ (reference sequence). Trimming stripped 1 base from V and 8 bases from J, with 8 bases between. The CDR3 length is 12 residues.

This clonotype came up a few times. This chain connects TRBV6-1 to TRBJ2-3, with unresolved D. The CDR3 consists of 11 residues. V was trimmed by 6 bases and J by 6 bases, leaving 7 bases between them. Germline CDR1 is MNHNS and CDR2 is SASEGT. CDR3 bases: TGTGCCAGCAGCCCCTTGGATACGCAGTATTTT. This codes for CASSPLDTQYF.

The chain combines TRBV20-1 with TRBJ1-5, with 10 bases matching TRBD1. The V gene end was trimmed by 2 bases and the J gene end by 0 bases; junction bases not matched to a gene: 4. Germline-derived CDR1 and CDR2 are DFQATT and SNEGSKA (reference sequence). The CDR3 is made up of 16 amino acids. CDR3 DNA: TGCAGTGCTAGAAGGACAGGGGGATATAGCAATCAGCCCCAGCATTTT. Translating it yields CSARRTGGYSNQPQHF.

This CDR3 is CSARNLLGTSESSTDTQYF. As DNA, the CDR3 is TGCAGTGCTAGGAACCTGTTAGGGACTAGCGAGTCTAGCACAGATACGCAGTATTTT. V gene TRBV20-1 combines with J gene TRBJ2-3; 10 nucleotides align to TRBD2. CDR1 DFQATT and CDR2 SNEGSKA come from the germline V gene (reference sequence). V lost 3 bases to trimming and J lost 0 bases; unmatched junction nucleotides: 15. This CDR3 region has 19 residues.

This sequence joins TRBV7-2 and TRBJ2-3; TRBD1 matches at 11 bases. Per the germline V gene, CDR1 is SGHTA and CDR2 is FQGNSA. CDR3 length: 15 amino acids. V lost 0 bases, J lost 7 bases, and 3 bases stayed unmatched. CDR3 bases: TGTGCCAGCAGCTTAGCCGGGACAGGGGGACATACGCAGTATTTT. Its translation is CASSLAGTGGHTQYF.

This clonotype was found a few times. The rearrangement joins TRBV7-2 to TRBJ2-7, with D perhaps matching TRBD2 (7 bases). This CDR3 contains 16 residues. Germline V CDR1 and CDR2: SGHTA, FQGNSA. V lost 5 bases, J lost 6 bases, and 23 bases lay in between. For the CDR3, the DNA is TGTGCCAGCAGCGTTAACCCAGGCGGGGGCGCGTCCGAGCAGTACTTC. This translates into CASSVNPGGGASEQYF.

The chain couples TRBV24-1 to TRBJ2-1; possibly TRBD1 or TRBD2 for D (6 bases each). The CDR3 has 14 amino acids. Germline CDR1 reads KGHDR; CDR2 reads SFDVKD. Trimming removed 4 bases from V and 10 bases from J, with 16 bases in between. Here the CDR3 DNA reads TGTGCCACCAGTGACTCTCGGAGGGGGTTCGAGCAGTTCTTC. Encoded protein: CATSDSRRGFEQFF.

This clonotype was seen only a few times. The chain combines TRBV7-3 with TRBJ2-3; TRBD1 agrees at 8 bases. The CDR3 is 16 amino acids. Germline CDR1 SGHTA, CDR2 FQGTGA. The V segment lost 1 base and the J segment 1 base; nucleotides outside the gene matches: 4. CDR3 in amino acids: CASSLSPGGGTDTQYF. The CDR3, as DNA: TGTGCCAGCAGCTTAAGTCCAGGGGGCGGCACAGATACGCAGTATTTT. The full variable domain, rest sourced from reference TRBV7-3 and TRBJ2-3, is GAGVSQTPSNKVTEKGKYVELRCDPISGHTALYWYRQSLGQGPEFLIYFQGTGAADDSGLPNDRFFAVRPEGSVSTLKIQRTERGDSAVYLCASSLSPGGGTDTQYFGPGTRLTVL.